A selection of T cell receptor beta chains follows, all from one sample in a study of blood T cell repertoires in COVID-19. Only in-frame clones appear in the TCRdb table, and some are missing; sequencing was by immunoSEQ multiplex PCR. This table has roughly 230,000 clones, roughly 89% appearing once. Sequences were obtained from peripheral blood. These receptor sequences come from a woman in her forties who had recovered from COVID-19. Each CDR3 is given with its conserved first and last residue. The D gene is left open where the match is weak. A clone size is listed for some rows: how often the clone was seen (once, few, many), or a class if it is expanded.

v_call: TRBV19
j_call: TRBJ2-7
d_call: NA
clone_size: NA
cdr3_nt: TGTGCCAGTAGTATAGGTGGACTGCCTGCCGGGCAGTACTTC
cdr3_aa: CASSIGGLPAGQYF

v_call: TRBV5-6
j_call: TRBJ2-7
d_call: NA
clone_size: NA
cdr3_nt: TGTGCCAGCAGTCTTAAACCCGGTTACGAGCAGTACTTC
cdr3_aa: CASSLKPGYEQYF

v_call: TRBV13
j_call: TRBJ2-1
d_call: TRBD2
clone_size: NA
cdr3_nt: TGTGCCAGCAGCTTCCCTACTAGCGGGAGTAGTGAGCAGTTCTTC
cdr3_aa: CASSFPTSGSSEQFF

v_call: TRBV28
j_call: TRBJ1-3
d_call: NA
clone_size: once
cdr3_nt: TGTGCCAGCAGTTTACCATTCTCTGGAAACACCATATATTTT
cdr3_aa: CASSLPFSGNTIYF

v_call: TRBV7-9
j_call: TRBJ2-7
d_call: NA
clone_size: NA
cdr3_nt: TGTGCCAGCAGCCCAAGGACTGGCTACGAGCAGTACTTC
cdr3_aa: CASSPRTGYEQYF

v_call: TRBV18
j_call: TRBJ2-4
d_call: NA
clone_size: NA
cdr3_nt: TGTGCCGGACACGGAGCCAAAAACATTCAGTACTTC
cdr3_aa: CAGHGAKNIQYF

v_call: TRBV2
j_call: TRBJ1-4
d_call: NA
clone_size: NA
cdr3_nt: TGTGCCAGCACGAGGGGGGGTACTAATGAAAAACTGTTTTTT
cdr3_aa: CASTRGGTNEKLFF

v_call: TRBV3-1/TRBV3-2
j_call: TRBJ2-1
d_call: TRBD2
clone_size: NA
cdr3_nt: TGTGCCAGCAGCCAATTAGCGGGGGGGCCGAAGCAGTTCTTC
cdr3_aa: CASSQLAGGPKQFF

v_call: TRBV3-1/TRBV3-2
j_call: TRBJ1-2
d_call: TRBD1
clone_size: NA
cdr3_nt: TGTGCCAGCAGCCAAGATAGTAGGACAGGGTTTGGCTACACCTTC
cdr3_aa: CASSQDSRTGFGYTF

v_call: TRBV7-2
j_call: TRBJ2-3
d_call: NA
clone_size: NA
cdr3_nt: TGTGCCAGCAGCTTACCCGGGGGAACGCAGTATTTT
cdr3_aa: CASSLPGGTQYF

v_call: TRBV25-1
j_call: TRBJ2-5
d_call: TRBD2
clone_size: NA
cdr3_nt: TGTGCCAGTAATAGCGGGGGGGCCGTGGAGACCCAGTACTTC
cdr3_aa: CASNSGGAVETQYF

v_call: TRBV12-3/TRBV12-4
j_call: TRBJ1-1
d_call: NA
clone_size: NA
cdr3_nt: TGTGCCAGCAGTTTGGCGGGGAACACTGAAGCTTTCTTT
cdr3_aa: CASSLAGNTEAFF

v_call: TRBV4-1
j_call: TRBJ2-3
d_call: TRBD1
clone_size: NA
cdr3_nt: TGCGCCAGCAGCGCGGGACAGGGGGTTCGAACAGATACGCAGTATTTT
cdr3_aa: CASSAGQGVRTDTQYF

v_call: TRBV7-9
j_call: TRBJ2-5
d_call: TRBD2
clone_size: NA
cdr3_nt: TGTGCCAGCAGCTTGACTAGCGGGGCTCAAGAGACCCAGTACTTC
cdr3_aa: CASSLTSGAQETQYF

v_call: TRBV11-3
j_call: TRBJ2-7
d_call: NA
clone_size: few
cdr3_nt: TGTGCCAGCAGCCCTCCGACTGATCCCTACGAGCAGTACTTC
cdr3_aa: CASSPPTDPYEQYF

v_call: TRBV7-8
j_call: TRBJ2-3
d_call: NA
clone_size: NA
cdr3_nt: TGTGCCAGCAGCCCGGGACTTCCCACAGATACGCAGTATTTT
cdr3_aa: CASSPGLPTDTQYF

v_call: TRBV19
j_call: TRBJ2-2
d_call: NA
clone_size: NA
cdr3_nt: TGTGCCAGTTTTCTCTCGGGGGAGCTGTTTTTT
cdr3_aa: CASFLSGELFF

v_call: TRBV5-4
j_call: TRBJ1-1
d_call: NA
clone_size: NA
cdr3_nt: TGTGCCAGCAGCTTGGCCGTAAGCACCCCCGGCACTGAAGCTTTCTTT
cdr3_aa: CASSLAVSTPGTEAFF

v_call: TRBV7-9
j_call: TRBJ2-7
d_call: TRBD1
clone_size: NA
cdr3_nt: TGTGCCAGCAGAGGGCAGGGGGCGTTTTACGAGCAGTACTTC
cdr3_aa: CASRGQGAFYEQYF

v_call: TRBV7-2
j_call: TRBJ2-3
d_call: TRBD2
clone_size: NA
cdr3_nt: TGTGCCAGCAGACTAGCGGGAGGGCCTACAGATACGCAGTATTTT
cdr3_aa: CASRLAGGPTDTQYF

v_call: TRBV12-5
j_call: TRBJ1-5
d_call: NA
clone_size: NA
cdr3_nt: TGTGCTAGTGGTTTGTCAGGGGTCGTCAATCAGCCCCAGCATTTT
cdr3_aa: CASGLSGVVNQPQHF

v_call: TRBV5-4
j_call: TRBJ1-1
d_call: NA
clone_size: NA
cdr3_nt: TGTGCCAGCAGCTTCCCCATGAACACTGAAGCTTTCTTT
cdr3_aa: CASSFPMNTEAFF

v_call: TRBV28
j_call: TRBJ2-7
d_call: TRBD1
clone_size: once
cdr3_nt: TGTGCCAGCAGTTTGGGACAGGGGTCTTACGAGCAGTACTTC
cdr3_aa: CASSLGQGSYEQYF

v_call: TRBV11-2
j_call: TRBJ2-7
d_call: NA
clone_size: NA
cdr3_nt: TGTGCCAGCAGCTTAGACGTCTCCTACGAGCAGTACTTC
cdr3_aa: CASSLDVSYEQYF

v_call: TRBV27
j_call: TRBJ2-3
d_call: NA
clone_size: NA
cdr3_nt: TGTGCCAGCAGTGCCCCAGGTGGTGCAGATACGCAGTATTTT
cdr3_aa: CASSAPGGADTQYF

v_call: TRBV2
j_call: TRBJ2-1
d_call: TRBD2
clone_size: NA
cdr3_nt: TGTGCCAGCAGTGAATTGTCTAGCGGCTACAATGAGCAGTTCTTC
cdr3_aa: CASSELSSGYNEQFF

v_call: TRBV7-6
j_call: TRBJ1-1
d_call: NA
clone_size: NA
cdr3_nt: TGTGCCAGCAGCTTAACGGGTCGGCGAGGCGCTTTCTTT
cdr3_aa: CASSLTGRRGAFF

v_call: TRBV7-2
j_call: TRBJ1-2
d_call: NA
clone_size: NA
cdr3_nt: TGTGCCAGCAGCTTAATGGGGGCTGGGGGTGGCTACACCTTC
cdr3_aa: CASSLMGAGGGYTF

v_call: TRBV7-2
j_call: TRBJ1-1
d_call: NA
clone_size: once
cdr3_nt: TGTGCCAGCAGCTTATTTGCACTTAACACTGAAGCTTTCTTT
cdr3_aa: CASSLFALNTEAFF

v_call: TRBV24-1
j_call: TRBJ1-5
d_call: NA
clone_size: NA
cdr3_nt: TGTGCCACCAGTGGTTTCAGGGATGATCAGCCCCAGCATTTT
cdr3_aa: CATSGFRDDQPQHF

v_call: TRBV27
j_call: TRBJ1-6
d_call: TRBD1
clone_size: NA
cdr3_nt: TGTGCCAGCAGTTTTGGCGGACAGGCCTATAATTCACCCCTCCACTTT
cdr3_aa: CASSFGGQAYNSPLHF

v_call: TRBV6-5
j_call: TRBJ2-7
d_call: NA
clone_size: NA
cdr3_nt: TGTGCCAGCAGTTACGTCGGTTCCGAGCAGTACTTC
cdr3_aa: CASSYVGSEQYF

v_call: TRBV7-2
j_call: TRBJ2-3
d_call: NA
clone_size: NA
cdr3_nt: TGTGCCAGCAGCTTAAGTCGGGGGAGCACAGATACGCAGTATTTT
cdr3_aa: CASSLSRGSTDTQYF

v_call: TRBV11-2
j_call: TRBJ2-2
d_call: NA
clone_size: NA
cdr3_nt: TGTGCCAGCAGCGGAACGGACAGCCCCGGGGAGCTGTTTTTT
cdr3_aa: CASSGTDSPGELFF

v_call: TRBV7-2
j_call: TRBJ1-1
d_call: NA
clone_size: NA
cdr3_nt: TGTGCCAGCAGCTTAGGGGTTTGGGGCAGTGAAGCTTTCTTT
cdr3_aa: CASSLGVWGSEAFF

v_call: TRBV5-4
j_call: TRBJ2-3
d_call: TRBD2
clone_size: NA
cdr3_nt: TGTGCCAGCAGCCGGACTAGCGGGAGGGTAGAAGATACGCAGTATTTT
cdr3_aa: CASSRTSGRVEDTQYF

v_call: TRBV29-1
j_call: TRBJ1-4
d_call: TRBD1
clone_size: NA
cdr3_nt: TGCAGCGTTGAGGACAGGGCGGGGGAAAAACTGTTTTTT
cdr3_aa: CSVEDRAGEKLFF

v_call: TRBV4-1
j_call: TRBJ1-1
d_call: NA
clone_size: once
cdr3_nt: TGCGCCAGCAGCCAAGCCGGCGCCGGAGACACTGAAGCTTTCTTT
cdr3_aa: CASSQAGAGDTEAFF

v_call: TRBV6-2/TRBV6-3
j_call: TRBJ2-2
d_call: NA
clone_size: NA
cdr3_nt: TGTGCCAGCAGGCCTAGCGCGAACACCGGGGAGCTGTTTTTT
cdr3_aa: CASRPSANTGELFF

v_call: TRBV5-5
j_call: TRBJ2-1
d_call: NA
clone_size: NA
cdr3_nt: TGTGCCAGCAGCCGGAGGGACAGCACCTACAATGAGCAGTTCTTC
cdr3_aa: CASSRRDSTYNEQFF

v_call: TRBV29-1
j_call: TRBJ2-3
d_call: TRBD1
clone_size: NA
cdr3_nt: TGCAGCGTTGCTCGACAGGGCGGGACAGATACGCAGTATTTT
cdr3_aa: CSVARQGGTDTQYF

v_call: TRBV7-9
j_call: TRBJ2-1
d_call: TRBD2
clone_size: NA
cdr3_nt: TGTGCCAGCAGCCGGAGACTAGCGGGAGACAATGAGCAGTTCTTC
cdr3_aa: CASSRRLAGDNEQFF

v_call: TRBV6-5
j_call: TRBJ1-2
d_call: NA
clone_size: NA
cdr3_nt: TGTGCCAGCAGTTACTCGAGCCAGGACTACACCTTC
cdr3_aa: CASSYSSQDYTF

v_call: TRBV9
j_call: TRBJ1-6
d_call: TRBD1
clone_size: NA
cdr3_nt: TGTGCCAGCAGCGTAGAGGCGGCTGACAGGGGATCACCCCTCCACTTT
cdr3_aa: CASSVEAADRGSPLHF

v_call: TRBV6-1
j_call: TRBJ1-6
d_call: NA
clone_size: NA
cdr3_nt: TGTGCCAGCAGTGAATTTTTACTGGAGAATTCACCCCTCCACTTT
cdr3_aa: CASSEFLLENSPLHF

v_call: TRBV20-1
j_call: TRBJ2-3
d_call: NA
clone_size: few
cdr3_nt: TGCAGTGCTAGAGCGTTGGATACGCAGTATTTT
cdr3_aa: CSARALDTQYF